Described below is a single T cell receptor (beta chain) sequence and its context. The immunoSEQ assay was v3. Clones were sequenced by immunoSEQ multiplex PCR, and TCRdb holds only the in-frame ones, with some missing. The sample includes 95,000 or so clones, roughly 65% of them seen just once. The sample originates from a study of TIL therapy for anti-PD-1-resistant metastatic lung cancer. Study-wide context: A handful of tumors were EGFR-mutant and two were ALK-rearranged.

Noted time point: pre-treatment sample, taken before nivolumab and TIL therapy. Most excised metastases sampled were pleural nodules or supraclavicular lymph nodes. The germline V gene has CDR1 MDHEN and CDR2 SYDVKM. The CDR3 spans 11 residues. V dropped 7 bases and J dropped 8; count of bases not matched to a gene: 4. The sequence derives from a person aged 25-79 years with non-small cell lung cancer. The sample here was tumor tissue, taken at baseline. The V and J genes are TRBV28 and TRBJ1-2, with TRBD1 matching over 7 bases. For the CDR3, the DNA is TGTGCCAGCAAACAGGGGCTGGGCTACACCTTC. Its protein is CASKQGLGYTF.